These 6 T cell receptor beta chains came from one sample sequenced in a study of cytomegalovirus exposure and HLA in healthy donors. The study ran its PCR with 60 Vbeta and 13 Jbeta primers. Sequencing used immunoSEQ multiplex PCR; TCRdb keeps in-frame clones, though not all of them. The sample yields around 65,000 clones, 55% to 65% seen once. Sequencing was performed on PBMCs. The receptors derive from a man between 25 and 39 years old in good health and CMV-seronegative.

The rearrangement uses TRBV7-6 and TRBJ2-1, with 14 bases matching TRBD2. V shed 5 bases and J 0 bases; nucleotides not matched to a gene: 6. This CDR3 has 18 residues. CDR1 is SGHVS, CDR2 FNYEAQ, per germline. This chain's CDR3 is CASSRTSGGFSSYNEQFF. The CDR3 region has the DNA TGTGCCAGCAGCCGGACTAGCGGGGGGTTTAGCTCCTACAATGAGCAGTTCTTC.

CDR3: CASSPDFTGAGNTIYF. The CDR3 DNA reads TGTGCCAGCAGCCCCGACTTTACAGGGGCGGGAAACACCATATATTTT. The chain joins TRBV7-9 to TRBJ1-3, with 7 bases that match TRBD1. This CDR3 spans 16 amino acids. The junction had 11 bases not matched to a gene; V was cut back by 5 bases and J by 4 bases. The germline V gene encodes CDR1 SEHNR and CDR2 FQNEAQ (reference sequence). The full variable domain, in which reference TRBV7-9 and TRBJ1-3 provide the parts outside the CDR3, is DTGVSQNPRHKITKRGQNVTFRCDPISEHNRLYWYRQTLGQGPEFLTYFQNEAQLEKSRLLSDRFSAERPKGSFSTLEIQRTEQGDSAMYLCASSPDFTGAGNTIYFGEGSWLTVV.

The chain is built from TRBV5-6 and TRBJ2-5; 7 bases fit TRBD2. V lost 1 base, J lost 4 bases, and 1 base stayed unmatched. CDR3 size: 13 residues. Germline CDR1 and CDR2: SGHDT and YYEEEE. CDR3: CASSLRLAETQYF. The CDR3 nucleotides read TGTGCCAGCAGCTTGCGACTAGCAGAGACCCAGTACTTC.

The chain is built from TRBV7-6 and TRBJ1-1; D gene uncertain. Germline CDR1 and CDR2: SGHVS and FNYEAQ. V was cut by 0 bases and J by 7 bases, with 9 bases left in between. This CDR3 comprises 13 residues. CDR3 amino acids: CASSLAGSSEAFF. For the CDR3, the DNA is TGTGCCAGCAGCTTAGCGGGCTCGAGTGAAGCTTTCTTT.

This clone was observed a few times. The V gene is TRBV7-9, the J gene TRBJ2-2; the D is unclear. The CDR3 totals 15 residues. Germline V lookup: CDR1 SEHNR, CDR2 FQNEAQ (reference sequence). V gave up 5 bases and J gave up 0 bases, with 10 bases separating them. The chain's CDR3 is CASSPDGANTGELFF. As DNA, the CDR3 is TGTGCCAGCAGCCCCGATGGAGCGAACACCGGGGAGCTGTTTTTT.

The chain employs TRBV6-5 and TRBJ2-5; TRBD2 matches at 10 bases. The trim removed 7 bases at V and 5 bases at J, leaving 10 bases unmatched. Germline CDR1 and CDR2: MNHEY and SVGAGI. The CDR3 has 15 amino acids. CDR3 sequence reads: CASKEASGGWETQYF. In nucleotides, the CDR3 is TGTGCCAGCAAGGAAGCTAGCGGGGGCTGGGAGACCCAGTACTTC.